Shown below are 17 T cell receptor beta chains from a single sample sequenced in a study of control samples from healthy donors and cancer patients. TCRdb's table, derived via immunoSEQ multiplex PCR, lists solely in-frame clones and lacks some. The profile shows about 96,000 clones, more than 80% of them singletons. The source material was blood. The receptor set was obtained from a man aged 18 to 29 in good health.

The J gene is TRBJ2-7, the V gene TRBV29-1; no reliable D call. Germline V CDR1 and CDR2: SQVTM, ANQGSEA. The CDR3 contains 12 residues. Trimming left V 8 bases short and J 0 bases short, with 11 bases between. The CDR3 DNA reads TGCAGCTCTGTCAGTGGCTCCTACGAGCAGTACTTC. Encoded protein: CSSVSGSYEQYF.

This clone was recorded once. The rearrangement links TRBV27 to TRBJ1-4; 9 bases match TRBD1. J gave up 8 bases and V 4 bases, and 8 bases lay outside the gene matches. The CDR3 loop spans 15 amino acids. The germline CDR1 and CDR2 sequences are MNHEY and SMNVEV (reference sequence). CDR3 amino acids: CASSSDGTGMEKLFF. The CDR3 bases are TGTGCCAGCAGTTCGGATGGGACAGGGATGGAAAAACTGTTTTTT.

V is TRBV3-1 (or the pseudogene TRBV3-2) and J is TRBJ2-1, with 9 bases that match TRBD1. CDR3 length: 15 residues. V was pared by 2 bases and J by 9 bases, with 8 bases of the junction left unmatched. CDR1 LGHDT and CDR2 YNNKEL come from the germline V gene (reference sequence). The CDR3 nucleotides read TGTGCCAGCAGCCAAAGGGACAGGGAACAAGGTGAGCAGTTCTTC. Amino acid sequence: CASSQRDREQGEQFF.

This clone was counted a single time. The chain employs TRBV5-1 and TRBJ2-1; TRBD2 aligns across 9 bases. From germline, CDR1 is SGHRS and CDR2 YFSETQ. This CDR3 region has 14 residues. The V gene end was trimmed by 4 bases and the J gene end by 7 bases; junction bases not matched to a gene: 6. The CDR3 nucleotides are TGCGCCAGCAGCCGAATGACTAGCGGTAATGAGCAGTTCTTC. Amino acid sequence: CASSRMTSGNEQFF.

The chain couples TRBV4-3 to TRBJ2-7, with D maybe TRBD2 (6 bases). V lost 4 bases to trimming and J lost 4 bases, with 11 bases between them. From germline, CDR1 is LGHNA and CDR2 YSLEER. This CDR3 contains 13 residues. This CDR3 is CASSLSGSYEQYF. In DNA form, the CDR3 reads TGCGCCAGCAGCCTGTCCGGGAGTTACGAGCAGTACTTC.

The rearrangement uses TRBV7-3 and TRBJ1-5, with D possibly being TRBD1 (5 bases). The CDR3 length is 15 residues. Germline V gene sequence: CDR1 SGHTA, CDR2 FQGTGA. V was cut by 3 bases and J by 1 base, with 10 bases left in between. CDR3 DNA: TGTGCCAGCAGCTTGAGAGGGGAGAGCAATCAGCCCCAGCATTTT. Protein sequence: CASSLRGESNQPQHF.

This clone was recorded only once. The V call is TRBV7-2, the J call TRBJ1-2; a possible D gene is TRBD1 (5 bases). Germline V gene data show CDR1 as SGHTA and CDR2 as FQGNSA. The CDR3 length is 14 residues. Between the trimmed V and J ends, which lost 3 bases and 6 bases, there was a span of 14 bases. CDR3 sequence (DNA): TGTGCCAGCAGCTTCCGACAAGGGGACCATGGCTACACCTTC. Its translation: CASSFRQGDHGYTF. Supplemented by reference TRBV7-2 and TRBJ1-2, the full variable domain reads GAGVSQSPSNKVTEKGKDVELRCDPISGHTALYWYRQSLGQGLEFLIYFQGNSAPDKSGLPSDRFSAERTGGSVSTLTIQRTQQEDSAVYLCASSFRQGDHGYTFGSGTRLTVV.

The chain joins TRBV7-2 to TRBJ2-3, with 8 bases aligning to TRBD2. Germline CDR1 SGHTA, CDR2 FQGNSA. The CDR3 has 13 amino acids. V trimming: 4 bases; J trimming: 6 bases; junction bases outside the gene matches: 3. For the CDR3, the DNA is TGTGCCAGCAGCTACGGCGGGGGGGATACGCAGTATTTT. The encoded protein is CASSYGGGDTQYF.

The chain has TRBV30 and TRBJ1-2; D unclear. Trimming stripped 2 bases from V and 8 bases from J, with 15 bases between. This CDR3 region has 13 residues. CDR1 and CDR2 (germline): GTSNPN, SVGIG (reference sequence). CDR3 region: CAWSLTGFPGYTF. The CDR3 DNA sequence: TGTGCCTGGAGTCTGACTGGTTTTCCGGGCTACACCTTC.

The chain combines TRBV2 with TRBJ2-7, with 12 bases fitting TRBD2. The CDR3 runs to 14 residues. The germline V gene has CDR1 SNHLY and CDR2 FYNNEI. J was trimmed by 6 bases and V by 6 bases; bases with no gene match: 6. DNA for the CDR3: TGTGCCAGCAGGAGACTAGCGGGAGTAGGCGAGCAGTACTTC. The encoded protein is CASRRLAGVGEQYF.

The rearrangement joins TRBV3-1 (or the pseudogene TRBV3-2) to TRBJ1-2, with a possible D match to TRBD1 (5 bases). Germline CDR1 reads LGHDT; CDR2 reads YNNKEL (reference sequence). The V gene lost 6 bases and the J gene lost 2 bases, with 16 bases spanning the gap. The CDR3 sequence is 15 residues long. The DNA of the CDR3 is TGTGCCAGCAGGAAGAACCAGGGAGGGAACTATGGCTACACCTTC. The encoded protein is CASRKNQGGNYGYTF.

The gene calls are TRBV10-3 and TRBJ1-1; no reliable D call. Germline V gene sequence: CDR1 ENHRY, CDR2 SYGVKD. Trimming stripped 4 bases from V and 8 bases from J, with 8 bases between. This CDR3 is built from 11 residues. For the CDR3, the DNA is TGTGCCATCAGTGTAGGGTCCGAAGCTTTCTTT. It translates to CAISVGSEAFF.

The genes are TRBV3-1 (or the pseudogene TRBV3-2) and TRBJ1-2; no clear D gene. The germline gives CDR1 LGHDT, CDR2 YNNKEL (reference sequence). This CDR3 region has 15 residues. Trimming pared 1 base from V and 5 bases from J, leaving 14 bases between. The CDR3 DNA is TGTGCCAGCAGCCAAGGGGAGTGGCAGCCGTATGGCTACACCTTC. The encoded protein is CASSQGEWQPYGYTF.

The J gene is TRBJ2-1, the V gene TRBV20-1; the D is unclear. In germline, CDR1 is DFQATT, CDR2 SNEGSKA (reference sequence). The V end was cut by 0 bases, the J end by 9 bases, with 3 bases between. The CDR3 length is 10 residues. CDR3 DNA: TGCAGTGCTAGAGATCTTGAGCAGTTCTTC. Translated: CSARDLEQFF.

This clone was counted only a few times. The rearrangement joins TRBV15 to TRBJ1-5; D call uncertain. Germline CDR1 is LNHNV and CDR2 is YYDKDF (reference sequence). The CDR3 has 14 amino acids. Trimming shortened V by 0 bases and J by 4 bases, and 7 bases separated the two germline ends. For the CDR3, the DNA is TGTGCCACCAGCAGAGATCCAGAAAATCAGCCCCAGCATTTT. This translates into CATSRDPENQPQHF.

The genes are TRBV13 and TRBJ1-4, with TRBD1 matching 7 bases. J was trimmed by 4 bases and V by 5 bases; bases with no gene match: 7. The germline V gene encodes CDR1 PRHDT and CDR2 FYEKMQ (reference sequence). The CDR3 totals 15 residues. The CDR3 nucleotides are TGTGCCAGCAGCACGGGACAGCTTCGTAATGAAAAACTGTTTTTT. It encodes CASSTGQLRNEKLFF.

The chain recombines TRBV12-3 or TRBV12-4 with TRBJ1-2, with D maybe TRBD1 (6 bases). Trimming removed 6 bases at V and 5 bases at J, with 13 bases between. The CDR3 extends over 13 amino acids. The CDR3: CASSPIGGYGYTF. CDR3 nucleotides: TGTGCCAGCAGCCCGATAGGGGGGTATGGCTACACCTTC.